The present entry profiles one T cell receptor beta chain with its context. This record belongs to a study of blood T cell repertoires in COVID-19. Turning to the study itself: Sites across the United States, Italy and Spain contributed samples from acute and convalescent COVID-19. From T cells, B-cell-depleted T cells, or PBMCs came the material, which was cDNA or gDNA.

In the source study's methods: Using reference gene primer amplification, nucleated cell counts were estimated. The data were produced by immunoSEQ multiplex PCR, yet TCRdb's version contains in-frame clones alone and is incomplete. The V and J calls and clone size come from that table; D and trimming were worked out from the DNA. This sample yields about 59,000 clones, of which less than 80% are seen a single time; around a tenth belongs to the top ten. Germline V gene sequence: CDR1 SGHRS, CDR2 YFSETQ. V was trimmed by 5 bases and J by 7 bases, leaving 18 bases between them. This CDR3 is 15 amino acids long.

Sequences were obtained from peripheral blood. The V gene is TRBV5-1, the J gene TRBJ2-2; tentative D call: TRBD2 (5 bases). The sequence was obtained from a human donor in a cohort sampled during active COVID-19. CDR3 nucleotides: TGCGCCAGCAGACCCGACCGCGGGCGAGGCGGGGAGCTGTTTTTT. Its translation: CASRPDRGRGGELFF.